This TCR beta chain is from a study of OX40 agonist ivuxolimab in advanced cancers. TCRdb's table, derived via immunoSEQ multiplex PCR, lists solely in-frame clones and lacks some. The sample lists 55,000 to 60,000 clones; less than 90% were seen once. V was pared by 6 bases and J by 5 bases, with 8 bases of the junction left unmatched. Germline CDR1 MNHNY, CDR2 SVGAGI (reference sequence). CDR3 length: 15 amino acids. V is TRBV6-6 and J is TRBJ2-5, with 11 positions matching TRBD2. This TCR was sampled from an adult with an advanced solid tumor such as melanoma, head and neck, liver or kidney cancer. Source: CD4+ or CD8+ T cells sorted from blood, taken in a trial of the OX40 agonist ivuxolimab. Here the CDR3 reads CASRPLAGGHETQYF. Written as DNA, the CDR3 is TGTGCCAGCAGGCCCTTAGCGGGGGGGCATGAGACCCAGTACTTC.